This T cell receptor (beta chain) was recorded in a study of beta chain features in type 1 diabetes. General study results and limits: There were fewer insertions and more deletions at the VDJ junctions of type 1 diabetes patients. Shorter TCRB CDR3s, moderately but significantly so, were found in Type 1 diabetes patients in all four CD4+ subsets.

The whole isolated RNA underwent reverse transcription, so sequencing captured expressed TCRB transcripts. Sequenced by immunoSEQ multiplex PCR; TCRdb stores in-frame clones only, minus some. The table lists 150,000 or so clones, about 63% of them singletons. The germline V gene has CDR1 SGHRS and CDR2 YFSETQ. V was trimmed by 5 bases and J by 5 bases, leaving 13 bases between them. The CDR3 has 13 amino acids. With regard to this clone: Its antigen remains unidentified.

CD45RO/CCR7/CD25/CD127/CD95/CD27 sorting isolated CD4+ naive, central memory, regulatory and stem cell-like memory cells. The sample taken for sequencing was naive CD4+ T cells from blood. The chain is built from TRBV5-1 and TRBJ2-5; a weak D match, TRBD1 (7 bases). The clonotype comes from a man aged 25-40 years with type 1 diabetes. The CDR3 nucleotides are TGCGCCAGCAGTCCGACAGGGAGGGAGACCCAGTACTTC. Translation gives CASSPTGRETQYF. Full variable domain (missing parts from reference TRBV5-1 and TRBJ2-5): KAGVTQTPRYLIKTRGQQVTLSCSPISGHRSVSWYQQTPGQGLQFLFEYFSETQRNKGNFPGRFSGRQFSNSRSEMNVSTLELGDSALYLCASSPTGRETQYFGPGTRLLVL.